The text below deals with one T cell receptor beta chain. This entry comes from a study of blood T cell repertoires in COVID-19. Overall study context: Sources were T cells, B-cell-depleted T cells, or PBMCs; the material itself was cDNA or gDNA.

Germline values: CDR1 MDHEN, CDR2 SYDVKM. The CDR3 extends over 14 amino acids. With V trimmed by 3 bases and J by 1 base, 2 bases remained unmatched. Original processing methods: By means of reference gene primer amplification, nucleated cell counts were estimated. Method: immunoSEQ multiplex PCR; TCRdb's copy keeps in-frame clones and lacks some. V and J calls plus clone size are reproduced from that table; the DNA served to infer D and trimming. The sample yields 310,000 or so clones, 86% seen once. This TCR was recovered from a woman aged 45-65 years with acute or convalescent COVID-19. This chain uses TRBV28 with TRBJ1-1; 7 nucleotides agree with TRBD1. Sequencing was carried out using peripheral blood. CDR3 nucleotides: TGTGCCAGCAGTTTGGCAGGGGGGAACACTGAAGCTTTCTTT. Residues: CASSLAGGNTEAFF.